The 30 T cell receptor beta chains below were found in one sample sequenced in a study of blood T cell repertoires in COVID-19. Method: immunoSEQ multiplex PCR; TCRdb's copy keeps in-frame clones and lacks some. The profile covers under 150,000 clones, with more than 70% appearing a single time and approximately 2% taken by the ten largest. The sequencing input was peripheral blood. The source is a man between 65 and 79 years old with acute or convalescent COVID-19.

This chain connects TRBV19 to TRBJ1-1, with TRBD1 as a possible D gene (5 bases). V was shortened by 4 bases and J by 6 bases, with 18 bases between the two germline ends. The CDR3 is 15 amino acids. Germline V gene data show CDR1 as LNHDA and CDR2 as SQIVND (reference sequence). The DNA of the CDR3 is TGTGCCAGTAGTACGGGGGGGACCCGGAAAGCTGAAGCTTTCTTT. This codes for CASSTGGTRKAEAFF.

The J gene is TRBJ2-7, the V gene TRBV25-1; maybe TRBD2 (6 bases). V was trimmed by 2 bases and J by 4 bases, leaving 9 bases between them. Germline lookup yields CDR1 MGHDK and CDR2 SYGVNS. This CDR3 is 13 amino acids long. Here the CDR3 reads CASSEAGKYEQYF. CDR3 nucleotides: TGTGCCAGCAGTGAAGCGGGGAAGTACGAGCAGTACTTC.

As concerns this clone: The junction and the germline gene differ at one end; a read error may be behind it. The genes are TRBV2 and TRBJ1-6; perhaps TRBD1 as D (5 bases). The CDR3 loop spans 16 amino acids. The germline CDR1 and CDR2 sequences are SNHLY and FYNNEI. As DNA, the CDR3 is TGTGCCAGCAGGGAAGGACCGGGGGCCTATAATTCACCCCTCCACTTT. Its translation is CASREGPGAYNSPLHF.

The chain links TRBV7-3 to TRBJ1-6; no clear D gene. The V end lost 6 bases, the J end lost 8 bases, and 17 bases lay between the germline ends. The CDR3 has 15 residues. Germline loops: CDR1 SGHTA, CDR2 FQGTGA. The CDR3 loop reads CASRLDPSAYSPLHF. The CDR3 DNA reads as TGTGCCAGCAGATTGGACCCTAGCGCGTATTCACCCCTCCACTTT.

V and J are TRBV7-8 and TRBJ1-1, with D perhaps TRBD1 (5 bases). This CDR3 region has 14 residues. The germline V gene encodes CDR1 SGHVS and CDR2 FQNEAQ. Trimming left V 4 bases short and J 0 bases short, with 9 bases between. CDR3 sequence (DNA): TGTGCCAGCAGCTCTACAGGCCTGAACACTGAAGCTTTCTTT. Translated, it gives CASSSTGLNTEAFF.

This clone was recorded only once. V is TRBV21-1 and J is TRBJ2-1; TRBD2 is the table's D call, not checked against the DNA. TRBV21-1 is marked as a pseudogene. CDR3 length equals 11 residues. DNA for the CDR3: TGTGCCAGCAGCCTCACGGGGGGCCTGATCTTC. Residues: CASSLTGGLIF.

The CDR3 DNA is TGTGCCAGCAGTGAAAGAGGGCCCGGGGAGACCCAGTACTTC. Amino acids: CASSERGPGETQYF. V usage is TRBV2 and J usage is TRBJ2-5; D might be TRBD2 (5 bases). CDR3 length equals 14 residues. Germline lookup yields CDR1 SNHLY and CDR2 FYNNEI. V lost 2 bases and J lost 5, with 12 bases in between.

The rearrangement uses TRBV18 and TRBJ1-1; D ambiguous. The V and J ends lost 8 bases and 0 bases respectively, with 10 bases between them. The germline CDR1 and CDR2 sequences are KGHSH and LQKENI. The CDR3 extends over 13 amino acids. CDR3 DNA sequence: TGTGCCAGCCGCCCGCCGGTGAACACTGAAGCTTTCTTT. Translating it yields CASRPPVNTEAFF. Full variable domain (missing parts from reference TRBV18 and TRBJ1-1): NAGVMQNPRHLVRRRGQEARLRCSPMKGHSHVYWYRQLPEEGLKFMVYLQKENIIDESGMPKERFSAEFPKEGPSILRIQQVVRGDSAAYFCASRPPVNTEAFFGQGTRLTVV.

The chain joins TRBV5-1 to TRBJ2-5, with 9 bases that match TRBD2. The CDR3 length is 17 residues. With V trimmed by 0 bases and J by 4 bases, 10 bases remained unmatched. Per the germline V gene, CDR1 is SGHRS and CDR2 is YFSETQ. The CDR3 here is CASSLGVLAGLRETQYF. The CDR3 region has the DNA TGCGCCAGCAGCTTGGGTGTTCTAGCGGGGCTCCGAGAGACCCAGTACTTC.

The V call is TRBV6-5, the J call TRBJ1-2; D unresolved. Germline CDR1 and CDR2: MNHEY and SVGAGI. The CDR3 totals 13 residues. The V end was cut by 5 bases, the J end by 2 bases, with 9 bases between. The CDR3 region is CASSPEQNYGYTF. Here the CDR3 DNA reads TGTGCCAGCAGTCCAGAACAAAACTATGGCTACACCTTC.

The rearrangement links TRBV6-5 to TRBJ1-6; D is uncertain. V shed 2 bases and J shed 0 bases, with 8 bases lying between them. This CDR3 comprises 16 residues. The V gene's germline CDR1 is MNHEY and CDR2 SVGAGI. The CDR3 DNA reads TGTGCCAGCAGTTACGTGAGCCGCTCCTATAATTCACCCCTCCACTTT. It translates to CASSYVSRSYNSPLHF.

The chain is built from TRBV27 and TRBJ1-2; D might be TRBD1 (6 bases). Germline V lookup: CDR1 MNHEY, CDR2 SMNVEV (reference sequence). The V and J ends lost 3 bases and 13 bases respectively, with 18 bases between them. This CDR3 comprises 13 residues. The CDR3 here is CASSFPGAPFRTF. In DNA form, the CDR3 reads TGTGCCAGCAGTTTCCCAGGGGCCCCCTTCCGCACCTTC.

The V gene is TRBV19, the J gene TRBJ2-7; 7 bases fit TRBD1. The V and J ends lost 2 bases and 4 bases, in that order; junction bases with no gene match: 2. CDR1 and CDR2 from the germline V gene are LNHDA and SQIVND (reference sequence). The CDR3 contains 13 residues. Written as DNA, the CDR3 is TGTGCCAGTAGTATACAGGGGGAGTACGAGCAGTACTTC. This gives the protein CASSIQGEYEQYF.

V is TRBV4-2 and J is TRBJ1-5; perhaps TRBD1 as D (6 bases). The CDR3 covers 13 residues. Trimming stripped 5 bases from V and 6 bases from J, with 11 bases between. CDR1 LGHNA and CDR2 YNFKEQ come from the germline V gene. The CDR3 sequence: CASSSQGSQPQHF. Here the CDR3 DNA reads TGTGCCAGCAGCTCGCAGGGGAGTCAGCCCCAGCATTTT.

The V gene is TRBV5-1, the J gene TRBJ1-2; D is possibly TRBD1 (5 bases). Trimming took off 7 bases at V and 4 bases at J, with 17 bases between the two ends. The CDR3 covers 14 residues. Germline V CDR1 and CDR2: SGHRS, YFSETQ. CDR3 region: CASDSGGGTYGYTF. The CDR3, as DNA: TGCGCCAGCGACTCTGGAGGAGGGACCTATGGCTACACCTTC.

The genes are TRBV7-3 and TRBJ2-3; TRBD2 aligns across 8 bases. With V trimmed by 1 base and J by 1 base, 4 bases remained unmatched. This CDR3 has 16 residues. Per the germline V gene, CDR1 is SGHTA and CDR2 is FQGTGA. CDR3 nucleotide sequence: TGTGCCAGCAGCTTAAGCCCGACTAGCGGCACAGATACGCAGTATTTT. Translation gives CASSLSPTSGTDTQYF. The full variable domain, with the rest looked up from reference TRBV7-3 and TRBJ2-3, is GAGVSQTPSNKVTEKGKYVELRCDPISGHTALYWYRQSLGQGPEFLIYFQGTGAADDSGLPNDRFFAVRPEGSVSTLKIQRTERGDSAVYLCASSLSPTSGTDTQYFGPGTRLTVL.

The CDR3 sequence: CASSISGGAREQFF. DNA for the CDR3: TGTGCCAGTAGTATCTCCGGGGGGGCCAGGGAGCAGTTCTTC. The V call is TRBV19, the J call TRBJ2-1, with 8 bases lining up with TRBD2. The CDR3 totals 14 residues. Trimming removed 3 bases from V and 10 bases from J; junction bases left unmatched: 8. The germline V gene has CDR1 LNHDA and CDR2 SQIVND (reference sequence).

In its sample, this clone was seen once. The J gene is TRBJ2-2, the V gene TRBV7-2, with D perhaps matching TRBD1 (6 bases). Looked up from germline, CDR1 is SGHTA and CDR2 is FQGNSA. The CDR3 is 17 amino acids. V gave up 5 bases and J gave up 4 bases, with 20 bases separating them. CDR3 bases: TGTGCCAGCAGCAGCGACAGTACCAGAGGGGGCACCGGGGAGCTGTTTTTT. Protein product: CASSSDSTRGGTGELFF.

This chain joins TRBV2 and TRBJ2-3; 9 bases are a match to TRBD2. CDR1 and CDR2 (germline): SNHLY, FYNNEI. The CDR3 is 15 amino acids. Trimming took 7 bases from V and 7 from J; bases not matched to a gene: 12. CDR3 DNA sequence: TGTGCCAGCACGAGTCCGGGACTAGCATCAAATACGCAGTATTTT. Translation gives CASTSPGLASNTQYF.

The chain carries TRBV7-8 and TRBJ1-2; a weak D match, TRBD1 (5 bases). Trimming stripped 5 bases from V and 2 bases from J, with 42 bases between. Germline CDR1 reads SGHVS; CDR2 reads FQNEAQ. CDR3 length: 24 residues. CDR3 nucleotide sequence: TGTGCCAGCAGCCCAAATTCCCCCTCTTTCACATTCCGGGTAAAAAGGGGCATGAACTATGGCTACACCTTC. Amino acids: CASSPNSPSFTFRVKRGMNYGYTF. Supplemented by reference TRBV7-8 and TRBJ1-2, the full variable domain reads GAGVSQSPRYKVAKRGQDVALRCDPISGHVSLFWYQQALGQGPEFLTYFQNEAQLDKSGLPSDRFFAERPEGSVSTLKIQRTQQEDSAVYLCASSPNSPSFTFRVKRGMNYGYTFGSGTRLTVV.

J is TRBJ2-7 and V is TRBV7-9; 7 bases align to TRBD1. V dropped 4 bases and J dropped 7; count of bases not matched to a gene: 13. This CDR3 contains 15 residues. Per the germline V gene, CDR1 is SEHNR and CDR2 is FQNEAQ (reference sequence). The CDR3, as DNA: TGTGCCAGCAGCTACGGACAGGTCAAACCTTCGGAGCAGTACTTC. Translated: CASSYGQVKPSEQYF.

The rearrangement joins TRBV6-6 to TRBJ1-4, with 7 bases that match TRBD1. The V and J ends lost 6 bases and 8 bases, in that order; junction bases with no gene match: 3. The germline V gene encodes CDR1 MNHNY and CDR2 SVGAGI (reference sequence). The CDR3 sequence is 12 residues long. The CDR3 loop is CASSRGLEKLFF. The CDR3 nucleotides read TGTGCCAGCAGCAGGGGGTTGGAAAAACTGTTTTTT.

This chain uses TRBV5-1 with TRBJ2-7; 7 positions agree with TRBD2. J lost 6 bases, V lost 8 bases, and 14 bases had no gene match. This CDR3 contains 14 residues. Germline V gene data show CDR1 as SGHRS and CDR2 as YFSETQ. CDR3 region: CASRTPGGGFEQYF. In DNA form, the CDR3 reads TGCGCCAGTAGAACCCCGGGGGGAGGATTCGAGCAGTACTTC. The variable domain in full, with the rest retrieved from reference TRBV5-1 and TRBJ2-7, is KAGVTQTPRYLIKTRGQQVTLSCSPISGHRSVSWYQQTPGQGLQFLFEYFSETQRNKGNFPGRFSGRQFSNSRSEMNVSTLELGDSALYLCASRTPGGGFEQYFGPGTRLTVT.

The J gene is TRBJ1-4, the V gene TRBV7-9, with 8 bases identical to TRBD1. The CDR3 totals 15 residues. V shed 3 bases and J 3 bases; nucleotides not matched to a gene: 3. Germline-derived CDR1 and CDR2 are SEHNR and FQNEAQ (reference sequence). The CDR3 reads CASSFGTGPNEKLFF. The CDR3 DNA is TGTGCCAGCAGCTTCGGGACAGGTCCTAATGAAAAACTGTTTTTT.

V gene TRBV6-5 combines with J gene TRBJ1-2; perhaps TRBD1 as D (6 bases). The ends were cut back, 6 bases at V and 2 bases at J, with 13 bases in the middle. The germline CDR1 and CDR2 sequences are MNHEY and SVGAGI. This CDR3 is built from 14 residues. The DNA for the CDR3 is TGTGCCAGCAGGACCGTACAGGGCAACTATGGCTACACCTTC. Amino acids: CASRTVQGNYGYTF.

The DNA for the CDR3 is TGTGCCAGTAGTATTTCCCTCGTGACCGTCGGGTATGGCTACACCTTC. Translating gives CASSISLVTVGYGYTF. The chain couples TRBV19 to TRBJ1-2, with D uncertain. The CDR3 is 16 amino acids. Germline CDR1 is LNHDA and CDR2 is SQIVND (reference sequence). The V end lost 3 bases, the J end lost 5 bases, and 19 bases lay between the germline ends. Combining the CDR3 with reference TRBV19 and TRBJ1-2 gives the whole variable domain DGGITQSPKYLFRKEGQNVTLSCEQNLNHDAMYWYRQDPGQGLRLIYYSQIVNDFQKGDIAEGYSVSREKKESFPLTVTSAQKNPTAFYLCASSISLVTVGYGYTFGSGTRLTVV.

This CDR3 is CASRGQEFSYEQYF. CDR3 DNA sequence: TGCGCCAGCCGGGGACAGGAATTCTCCTACGAGCAGTACTTC. J is TRBJ2-7 and V is TRBV5-1, with 8 positions matching TRBD1. Germline V gene data show CDR1 as SGHRS and CDR2 as YFSETQ. The CDR3 is 14 amino acids. V lost 7 bases to trimming and J lost 0 bases; unmatched junction nucleotides: 6.

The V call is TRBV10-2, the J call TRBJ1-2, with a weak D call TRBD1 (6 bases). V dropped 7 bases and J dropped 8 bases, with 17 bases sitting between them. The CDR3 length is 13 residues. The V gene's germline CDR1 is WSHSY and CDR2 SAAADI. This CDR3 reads CASTPSGVTGYTF. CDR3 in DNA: TGCGCCAGCACCCCGTCAGGGGTCACGGGCTACACCTTC.

CDR3 DNA sequence: TGTGCCAGCAGTTTACCCCAGGGGGTCGGACAGCCCCAGCATTTT. Amino acids: CASSLPQGVGQPQHF. The rearrangement joins TRBV6-6 to TRBJ1-5, with 7 bases aligning to TRBD1. The CDR3 spans 15 residues. The germline V gene has CDR1 MNHNY and CDR2 SVGAGI (reference sequence). The V and J ends lost 4 bases and 7 bases, in that order; junction bases with no gene match: 10.

In nucleotides, the CDR3 is TGTGCCACCAGCAGAGACGGGACAGGGGGCGGGGAGACCCAGTACTTC. Translated, it gives CATSRDGTGGGETQYF. This chain uses TRBV15 with TRBJ2-5; 12 bases line up with TRBD1. The CDR3 covers 16 residues. V lost 0 bases to trimming and J lost 5 bases; unmatched junction nucleotides: 4. Germline-derived CDR1 and CDR2 are LNHNV and YYDKDF (reference sequence).